The rows below give T cell receptor beta chains drawn from one sample of a study of technical replicates of blood from several donors. Sequencing used immunoSEQ multiplex PCR; TCRdb keeps in-frame clones, though not all of them. This table holds tens of thousands of clones, 95% found once. The sample comprised T cells isolated from PBMCs. These receptors originate from a human donor in good health. The CDR3 runs from the conserved cysteine through the conserved F or W. Fields, in order: J gene, V gene, D gene, clone size, CDR3 protein, CDR3 DNA. D genes are given only for firm matches. Size values are once, few and many counts, or a class for expanded clones, and some rows have none.

>TRBJ2-1|TRBV7-6|TRBD1|.
CASSLGGGRVDEQFF
TGTGCCAGCAGCTTAGGAGGGGGCCGGGTGGATGAGCAGTTCTTC
>TRBJ2-1|TRBV7-9|.|.
CASSQDSRSHNEQFF
TGTGCCAGCAGCCAGGACTCGAGGAGTCACAATGAGCAGTTCTTC
>TRBJ1-2|TRBV2|TRBD1|.
CASRQLQGSSEGYTF
TGTGCCAGCAGGCAACTACAGGGGTCCTCCGAGGGCTACACCTTC
>TRBJ2-1|TRBV19|.|.
CASSTPPGSVQFF
TGTGCCAGTAGTACCCCTCCCGGGAGCGTCCAGTTCTTC
>TRBJ2-2|TRBV9|.|.
CASSAIPTETGELFF
TGTGCCAGCAGCGCGATCCCAACAGAGACCGGGGAGCTGTTTTTT
>TRBJ2-1|TRBV6-1|TRBD1|.
CASGWTGERDNEQFF
TGTGCCAGCGGATGGACAGGGGAACGGGACAATGAGCAGTTCTTC
>TRBJ2-7|TRBV27|TRBD1|.
CATYRSQGEQYF
TGTGCCACCTACCGCTCACAGGGGGAGCAGTACTTC
>TRBJ2-3|TRBV18|TRBD2|.
CASSPTLAGGPDTQYF
TGTGCCAGCTCGCCTACACTAGCGGGAGGGCCAGATACGCAGTATTTT
>TRBJ2-1|TRBV7-5|.|.
CVRSSKPRVSYNEQFF
TGTGTCAGAAGCTCCAAGCCCCGAGTATCCTACAATGAGCAGTTCTTC
>TRBJ2-7|TRBV21-1|.|.
CASSNLPERGNEQYF
TGTGCCAGCAGCAACCTACCCGAACGGGGAAACGAGCAGTACTTC
>TRBJ1-1|TRBV2|.|.
CASFKEGSTEAFF
TGTGCCAGTTTTAAGGAGGGGAGCACTGAAGCTTTCTTT
>TRBJ2-7|TRBV19|TRBD2|.
CASSIQPPLAGFNYEQYF
TGTGCCAGTAGTATCCAGCCCCCGCTAGCGGGCTTTAACTACGAGCAGTACTTC
>TRBJ1-1|TRBV11-2|.|.
CASSLAFRGMNTEAFF
TGTGCCAGCAGCTTAGCTTTCCGAGGGATGAACACTGAAGCTTTCTTT
>TRBJ2-7|TRBV2|TRBD2|.
CASRETSESEQYF
TGTGCCAGCAGGGAGACTAGCGAATCCGAGCAGTACTTC
>TRBJ2-1|TRBV19|.|.
CASKGLSASNEQFF
TGTGCCAGTAAGGGGTTATCCGCCTCCAATGAGCAGTTCTTC
>TRBJ1-5|TRBV21-1|.|once
CASSKEGAGPQPQHF
TGTGCCAGCAGCAAAGAAGGGGCAGGGCCGCAGCCCCAGCATTTT
>TRBJ1-3|TRBV30|TRBD1|once
CAWSRAGGLGNTIYF
TGTGCCTGGAGTCGGGCAGGGGGCCTTGGAAACACCATATATTTT
>TRBJ2-7|TRBV27|TRBD1|.
CASSLGTGFGEQYF
TGTGCCAGCAGTTTAGGGACAGGGTTCGGAGAGCAGTACTTC
>TRBJ2-7|TRBV27|.|.
CASSLSSPHLHEQYF
TGTGCCAGCAGTTTATCGAGCCCCCATCTTCACGAGCAGTACTTC
>TRBJ2-7|TRBV28|TRBD1|.
CASSLQGVGFYEQYF
TGTGCCAGCAGCTTACAGGGGGTTGGGTTTTACGAGCAGTACTTC
>TRBJ2-1|TRBV9|.|.
CASSLSRSSYNEQFF
TGTGCCAGCAGCCTTTCTCGGAGCTCCTACAATGAGCAGTTCTTC
>TRBJ2-7|TRBV20-1|.|.
CSANYYYEQYF
TGCAGTGCTAACTATTACTACGAGCAGTACTTC
>TRBJ2-1|TRBV2|TRBD2|.
CASSEVASGYNEQFF
TGTGCCAGCAGTGAAGTGGCTAGCGGGTACAATGAGCAGTTCTTC
>TRBJ2-7|TRBV6-6|.|.
CASSYSSQGFSYEQYF
TGTGCCAGCAGTTACTCGAGTCAGGGATTCTCCTACGAGCAGTACTTC
>TRBJ2-1|TRBV2|.|.
CASSGDSNEQFF
TGTGCCAGCAGTGGAGACTCCAATGAGCAGTTCTTC
>TRBJ2-1|TRBV11-2|.|.
CATVPKPRGINEQFF
TGTGCCACCGTCCCCAAACCTCGGGGGATCAATGAGCAGTTCTTC
>TRBJ2-5|TRBV4-1|.|once
CASSQDLRSQETQYF
TGCGCCAGCAGCCAAGATCTTAGAAGCCAAGAGACCCAGTACTTC
>TRBJ2-7|TRBV6-5|TRBD2|.
CASSLLAGTYEQYF
TGTGCCAGCAGTTTACTAGCGGGGACCTACGAGCAGTACTTC
>TRBJ2-7|TRBV27|.|.
CASSFLGVSYEQYF
TGTGCCAGCAGTTTTTTAGGGGTGAGCTACGAGCAGTACTTC
>TRBJ1-1|TRBV18|.|.
CASSPAGQGYTEAFF
TGTGCCAGCTCACCGGCCGGGCAGGGATACACTGAAGCTTTCTTT
>TRBJ1-2|TRBV4-2|.|.
CASSQEESYGYTF
TGTGCCAGCAGCCAAGAGGAGAGCTATGGCTACACCTTC
>TRBJ2-1|TRBV6-1|TRBD1|.
CASSLGRGSYNEQFF
TGTGCCAGCAGTCTGGGCAGGGGGAGCTACAATGAGCAGTTCTTC
>TRBJ2-2|TRBV10-2|TRBD1|.
CAGMPGQGNTGELFF
TGCGCCGGAATGCCGGGACAGGGGAACACCGGGGAGCTGTTTTTT
>TRBJ2-7|TRBV6-4|.|.
CASSGLSCEQYF
TGTGCCAGCAGTGGGCTCAGTTGCGAGCAGTACTTC
>TRBJ1-6|TRBV9|TRBD1|.
CASSYGQGSSPLHF
TGTGCCAGCAGTTATGGACAGGGGAGTTCACCCCTCCACTTT
>TRBJ2-5|TRBV9|TRBD1|.
CASSPGGQGGQETQYF
TGTGCCAGCAGCCCGGGAGGACAGGGGGGGCAAGAGACCCAGTACTTC
>TRBJ1-2|TRBV6-6|TRBD1|.
CASRSGQGISYTF
TGTGCCAGCAGGTCCGGACAGGGGATTAGTTACACCTTC
>TRBJ2-7|TRBV6-1|TRBD1|.
CASSEATEGTGIFYEQYF
TGTGCCAGCAGTGAAGCGACGGAGGGGACAGGGATCTTCTACGAGCAGTACTTC
>TRBJ2-7|TRBV30|.|once
CAWSPEDRPSYEQYF
TGTGCCTGGAGTCCCGAGGACAGACCATCCTACGAGCAGTACTTC
>TRBJ2-7|TRBV6-1|.|.
CASNIKRNQYEQYF
TGTGCCAGCAATATCAAGAGGAATCAGTACGAGCAGTACTTC
>TRBJ2-3|TRBV4-2|TRBD2|.
CASSQAARLAGGADTQYF
TGTGCCAGCAGCCAAGCCGCCCGACTAGCGGGAGGGGCAGATACGCAGTATTTT